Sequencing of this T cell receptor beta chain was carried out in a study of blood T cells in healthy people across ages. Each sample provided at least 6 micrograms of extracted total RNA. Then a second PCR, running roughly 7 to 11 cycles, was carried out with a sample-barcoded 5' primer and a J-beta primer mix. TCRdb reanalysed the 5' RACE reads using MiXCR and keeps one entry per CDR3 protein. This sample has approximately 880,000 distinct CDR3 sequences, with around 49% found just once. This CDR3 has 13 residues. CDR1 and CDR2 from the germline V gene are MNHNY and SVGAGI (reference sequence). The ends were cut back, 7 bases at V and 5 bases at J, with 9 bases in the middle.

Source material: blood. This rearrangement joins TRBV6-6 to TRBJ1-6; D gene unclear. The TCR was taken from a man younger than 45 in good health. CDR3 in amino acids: CASKTANNSPLHF. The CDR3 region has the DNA TGTGCCAGCAAGACGGCTAATAATTCACCCCTCCACTTT.